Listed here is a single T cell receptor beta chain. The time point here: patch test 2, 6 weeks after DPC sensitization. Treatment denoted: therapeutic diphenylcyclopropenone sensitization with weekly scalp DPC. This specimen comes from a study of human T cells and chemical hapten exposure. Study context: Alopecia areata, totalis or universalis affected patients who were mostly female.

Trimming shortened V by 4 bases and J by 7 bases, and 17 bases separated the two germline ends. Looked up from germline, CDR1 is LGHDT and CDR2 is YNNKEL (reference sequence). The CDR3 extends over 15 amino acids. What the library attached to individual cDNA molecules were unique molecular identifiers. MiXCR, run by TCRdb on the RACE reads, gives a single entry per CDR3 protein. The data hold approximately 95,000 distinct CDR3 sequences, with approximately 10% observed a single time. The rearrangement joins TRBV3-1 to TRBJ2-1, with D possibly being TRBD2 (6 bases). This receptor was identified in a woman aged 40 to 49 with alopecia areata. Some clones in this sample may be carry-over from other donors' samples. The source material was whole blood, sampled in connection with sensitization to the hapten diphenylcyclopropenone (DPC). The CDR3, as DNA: TGTGCCAGCAGCCTACGGGAGTGGGGTGGGAATGAGCAGTTCTTC. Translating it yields CASSLREWGGNEQFF.